This section outlines one T cell receptor (beta chain) sequence together with its context. Its antigen remains unknown. V shed 6 bases and J 11 bases; nucleotides not matched to a gene: 7. CDR3 length: 12 residues. CDR1 is MNHEY, CDR2 SMNVEV, per germline (reference sequence). The data belong to a study of post-analysis software for immune sequencing data. Whole-study findings and limits: Controls showed lower frequencies than patients for roughly five TRBV segments, and TRBV5-6, TRBV5-1 and TRBV20-1 were among these. The study found significantly lower normalized Chao1 diversity in multiple sclerosis patients than in controls.

Libraries were made from TCR beta cDNA, and they carried unique molecular identifiers. In TCRdb, the PCR reads were re-called with MiXCR into one record per CDR3 protein. The repertoire holds roughly 800,000 distinct CDR3 sequences, with roughly 58% as singletons. This TCR derives from a girl aged 10-17 years with multiple sclerosis. The material sequenced was blood. The chain carries TRBV27 and TRBJ2-1, with TRBD1 matching 7 bases. The CDR3 region is CASSRRQGKQFF. CDR3 in DNA: TGTGCCAGCAGCCGAAGACAGGGCAAGCAGTTCTTC.